These 10 T cell receptor beta chains share one sample of origin, sequenced in a study of T cell repertoires in cytomegalovirus infection. TCRdb analysed the reads with MiXCR anew, one entry per CDR3 protein. This sample has under 350,000 distinct CDR3 sequences, with 20% to 25% found just once. These receptors are not linked to any known antigen. The sample here was cultured PBMCs, taken from culture after CMV antigen stimulation. The receptors here all came from a human donor in good health (CMV status not recorded). Some clones in this sample may be carry-over from other donors' samples.

This clonotype was observed a handful of times. The junction departs from germline at one end; a sequencing error may be responsible. CDR3 in amino acids: CASSTDRGSSRANVLTF. The DNA of the CDR3 is TGTGCCAGCAGTACGGACAGGGGCTCCTCTCGGGCCAACGTCCTGACTTTC. This rearrangement joins TRBV28 to TRBJ2-6, with 9 positions matching TRBD1. There are 17 residues in the CDR3. Germline V gene lookup returns CDR1 MDHEN and CDR2 SYDVKM.

This clonotype was seen only a few times. This chain links TRBV5-6 with TRBJ2-2; 7 nucleotides agree with TRBD2. This CDR3 spans 14 amino acids. Per the germline V gene, CDR1 is SGHDT and CDR2 is YYEEEE. V trimming: 7 bases; J trimming: 0 bases; junction bases outside the gene matches: 3. CDR3 coding DNA: TGTGCCAGCTTCGGGGGGTCGAACACCGGGGAGCTGTTTTTT. Protein product: CASFGGSNTGELFF.

This clonotype was found a few times. V usage is TRBV6-6 and J usage is TRBJ2-5; D is unresolved. The germline V and J ends were trimmed by 5 bases and 1 base, with 11 bases remaining between them. Germline-derived CDR1 and CDR2 are MNHNY and SVGAGI (reference sequence). The length of the CDR3 is 14 residues. The CDR3 sequence: CASSPGGIQETQYF. CDR3 DNA: TGTGCCAGCAGTCCCGGTGGGATCCAAGAGACCCAGTACTTC.

This clonotype was recorded at least ten times. This CDR3 is CASSAPGQAFNEQFF. The CDR3 DNA follows: TGTGCCAGCAGCGCGCCGGGACAGGCGTTCAATGAGCAGTTCTTC. The rearrangement uses TRBV11-2 and TRBJ2-1; 8 bases agree with TRBD1. V shed 5 bases and J 6 bases; nucleotides not matched to a gene: 9. CDR3 size: 15 residues. Looked up from germline, CDR1 is SGHAT and CDR2 is FQNNGV.

This clonotype has a count of ten or more. The rearrangement uses TRBV12-3 or TRBV12-4 and TRBJ2-6; 8 bases map to TRBD1. The CDR3 consists of 18 residues. J was trimmed by 0 bases and V by 3 bases; bases with no gene match: 7. The CDR3 bases are TGTGCCAGCAGTTTCGACAGGGGATATAGCTCTGGGGCCAACGTCCTGACTTTC. This translates into CASSFDRGYSSGANVLTF.

This clonotype was found many times. The chain uses TRBV9 and TRBJ1-4; D not certain. Trimming shortened V by 2 bases and J by 7 bases, and 12 bases separated the two germline ends. Germline assignment: CDR1 SGDLS and CDR2 YYNGEE. The CDR3 has 14 amino acids. The CDR3 is CASSVGQPGEKLFF. CDR3 DNA: TGTGCCAGCAGCGTGGGCCAGCCAGGTGAAAAACTGTTTTTT.

V usage is TRBV6-2 or TRBV6-3 and J usage is TRBJ2-5, with no clear D. Looked up from germline, CDR1 is MNHEY and CDR2 is SVGEGT. The ends were cut back, 6 bases at V and 6 bases at J, with 20 bases in the middle. The CDR3 loop spans 15 amino acids. The chain's CDR3 is CASSPIRNMGKTQYF. The DNA for the CDR3 is TGTGCCAGCAGCCCAATACGAAATATGGGGAAGACCCAGTACTTC.

CDR3 nucleotide sequence: TGCGCCAGCAGCCAAGATCAGCTAGCGGGAGAGCAGTACTTC. This sequence encodes CASSQDQLAGEQYF. This sequence joins TRBV4-1 and TRBJ2-7, with 9 bases matching TRBD2. Trimming at V came to 0 bases and at J to 7 bases, leaving 4 bases not matched to a gene. The CDR3 consists of 14 residues. The germline V gene has CDR1 MGHRA and CDR2 YSYEKL.

This clonotype was recorded at least ten times. The chain is built from TRBV7-2 and TRBJ2-5, with TRBD2 identical over 10 bases. The CDR3 has 17 amino acids. The ends lost 0 bases at V and 5 bases at J; junction bases unmatched: 9. The germline gives CDR1 SGHTA, CDR2 FQGNSA. CDR3 in amino acids: CASSLAPSGRAGETQYF. For the CDR3, the DNA is TGTGCCAGCAGCTTAGCGCCGAGCGGGAGGGCCGGGGAGACCCAGTACTTC.

The chain joins TRBV5-1 to TRBJ1-6; TRBD1 matches at 7 bases. The CDR3 runs to 14 residues. Per germline, CDR1 SGHRS and CDR2 YFSETQ. The J segment lost 7 bases and the V segment lost 5 bases, leaving 6 bases of the junction unmatched. For the CDR3, the DNA is TGCGCCAGCAGGCTAGGGACAGACAATTCACCCCTCCACTTT. Protein: CASRLGTDNSPLHF.